The sequence of this TCR beta chain was determined in a study of T and B cells in COVID-19 patients. Study-wide context: COVID-19 patients gave peripheral blood either during active infection or after recovery. In the active-infection cohort, about 90% of the 20 patients had comorbidities linked to unfavorable COVID-19 outcome.

TRB rearrangements were amplified by multiplex PCR with BIOMED2 TRB-A/B primers. TCRdb used MiXCR to reprocess the multiplex PCR reads, holding one entry per CDR3 protein. The table lists over 10,000 distinct CDR3 sequences, approximately 24% of them singletons, with 4% to 5% in the top ten. TRB was amplified from around 250-460 ng of blood genomic DNA. The CDR3 totals 14 residues. In germline, CDR1 is KGHSH, CDR2 LQKENI. Trimming pared 3 bases from V and 8 bases from J, leaving 13 bases between. Study conclusions and caveats: Active COVID-19 showed highly clonal TRB repertoires; recovery showed diversity and richness above healthy donors. The recovered cohort had roughly 2,400 exclusive TCR clusters, including over 30 low generation probability clusters.

For this clonotype: Its antigen is unknown.

The TCR comes from a human donor who had recovered from COVID-19. The J gene is TRBJ1-4, the V gene TRBV18; TRBD1 might be the D (6 bases). The sample was blood. CDR3 nucleotides: TGTGCCAGCTCACCCCCCGGTAGGGGGGAAAAACTGTTTTTT. Translation gives CASSPPGRGEKLFF.